This TCR beta chain was captured by sequencing in a study of blood T cell repertoires in COVID-19. For the study at large: Specimens from acute and convalescent COVID-19 originated in the United States, Italy and Spain. In each case, the material was cDNA or gDNA derived from T cells, B-cell-depleted T cells, or PBMCs.

Per the original methods: Counts of nucleated cells, estimated from reference gene primer amplification, were obtained. The assay was immunoSEQ multiplex PCR, and TCRdb's table has in-frame clones only and misses some. For V, J and clone size, that table is used; D and trimming come from the DNA. The sample consists of 150,000 or so clones, more than 80% of them appearing once. The receptor comes from a human donor in a cohort sampled during active COVID-19. Source material: peripheral blood.

DNA for the CDR3: TGTGCCTGGAGACTTAGCCTAAGCACAGATACGCAGTATTTT. Translation: CAWRLSLSTDTQYF. V gene TRBV30 combines with J gene TRBJ2-3; D is undetermined. This CDR3 is 14 amino acids long. V dropped 3 bases and J dropped 0 bases, with 10 bases sitting between them. Germline V gene data show CDR1 as GTSNPN and CDR2 as SVGIG (reference sequence).